The TCR beta chain under discussion was sequenced for a study of blood T cells in healthy people across ages. The CDR3 contains 14 residues. V was cut by 6 bases and J by 4 bases, with 13 bases left in between. Combining a sample-barcoded 5' primer with a J-beta primer mix, a second PCR ran for 7 to 11 cycles. Every sample returned 3 million or more CDR3-containing paired-end reads. TCRdb re-called the 5' RACE reads with MiXCR, one entry per CDR3 protein. The sample records 750,000 to 950,000 distinct CDR3 sequences, about 26% being singletons. These same data were also listed under a study on T cells of mothers and their children. As that study records: Six children, together with their three healthy Caucasian mothers, made up the donors.

This clonotype originated in a boy aged 5-17 years in good health. J is TRBJ2-1 and V is TRBV12-3 or TRBV12-4, with D possibly called TRBD1 or TRBD2 (5 bases each). The sample comprised blood. The CDR3 protein is CASSPGSRYNEQFF. CDR3 coding DNA: TGTGCCAGCAGCCCAGGGAGCCGATACAATGAGCAGTTCTTC.